These 9 T cell receptor beta chains share one sample of origin, sequenced in a study of cytomegalovirus exposure and HLA in healthy donors. 60 Vbeta and 13 Jbeta primers were used in PCR. Sequencing was performed with immunoSEQ multiplex PCR; in TCRdb, only in-frame clones are kept and a portion is missing. The table records about 200,000 clones, more than 65% of them present only once. Input material: PBMCs. These receptor sequences come from a man aged 45-65 years in good health and CMV-seronegative.

The chain uses TRBV21-1 and TRBJ2-3; the D call TRBD2 from the table was never checked on the DNA. TRBV21-1 is recorded as a pseudogene. This CDR3 is 17 amino acids long. In DNA, the CDR3 is TGTGCCAGCAGCAAGATAAAAAAGCGGGAGGGCACAGATACGCAGTATTTT. Its translation is CASSKIKKREGTDTQYF.

The chain couples TRBV21-1 to TRBJ2-7; TRBD1 is the table's D call and was not checked against the DNA. TRBV21-1 is a documented pseudogene. The CDR3 has 13 amino acids. The CDR3 region has the DNA TGTGCCAGCACCTGGGACAGTTACTACGAGCAGTACTTC. Translated, it gives CASTWDSYYEQYF.

J is TRBJ1-1 and V is TRBV7-2; D is possibly TRBD1 (6 bases). The germline V gene encodes CDR1 SGHTA and CDR2 FQGNSA. This CDR3 is 15 amino acids long. V gave up 5 bases and J gave up 10 bases, with 23 bases separating them. This chain's CDR3 is CASSRGGRASAGAFF. DNA for the CDR3: TGTGCCAGCAGCAGGGGGGGGAGGGCCTCCGCGGGAGCTTTCTTT.

This rearrangement joins TRBV2 to TRBJ2-3; D possibly corresponds to TRBD1 (5 bases). This CDR3 has 15 residues. Germline CDR1 and CDR2: SNHLY and FYNNEI. Trimming took off 6 bases at V and 0 bases at J, with 13 bases between the two ends. CDR3 region: CASSLRVESTDTQYF. The CDR3, as DNA: TGTGCCAGCAGCCTCAGGGTAGAAAGCACAGATACGCAGTATTTT.

The rearrangement uses TRBV5-1 and TRBJ1-1, with D perhaps matching TRBD1 (6 bases). V was trimmed by 4 bases and J by 4 bases, leaving 14 bases between them. Germline V gene data show CDR1 as SGHRS and CDR2 as YFSETQ. The CDR3 covers 14 residues. CDR3 in amino acids: CASSLLQGATEAFF. The CDR3 DNA reads TGCGCCAGCAGCCTATTACAGGGTGCCACTGAAGCTTTCTTT.

This clone was detected only a few times. V usage is TRBV7-3 and J usage is TRBJ2-5; D might be TRBD2 (6 bases). V dropped 6 bases and J dropped 14 bases, with 22 bases sitting between them. The germline V gene has CDR1 SGHTA and CDR2 FQGTGA. The CDR3 totals 13 residues. CDR3 DNA: TGTGCCAGCAGTTTTGCCGGGACTTCTTTCCTCTACTTC. This gives the protein CASSFAGTSFLYF.

The rearrangement uses TRBV6-6 and TRBJ2-1; 8 positions agree with TRBD2. V shed 10 bases, J shed 1 base, and the junction held 9 bases outside the gene matches. The CDR3 runs 15 residues. The germline gives CDR1 MNHNY, CDR2 SVGAGI (reference sequence). CDR3 DNA: TGTGCCACCGGGGGGGCGGGTCAATCCTACAATGAGCAGTTCTTC. Translation gives CATGGAGQSYNEQFF.

This sequence joins TRBV11-2 and TRBJ2-4; TRBD2 aligns across 13 bases. Germline V gene lookup returns CDR1 SGHAT and CDR2 FQNNGV. V lost 7 bases, J lost 0 bases, and 6 bases stayed unmatched. The CDR3 extends over 17 amino acids. CDR3 bases: TGTGCCAGCACCTGGGGACTAGCGGGATCAGCCAAAAACATTCAGTACTTC. This codes for CASTWGLAGSAKNIQYF.

J is TRBJ2-2 and V is TRBV7-8; a weak D match, TRBD1 (7 bases). CDR1 and CDR2 (germline): SGHVS, FQNEAQ. This CDR3 spans 16 amino acids. The V end lost 7 bases, the J end lost 1 base, and 16 bases lay between the germline ends. The CDR3 loop is CASTHRGTVNTGELFF. For the CDR3, the DNA is TGTGCCAGCACCCACCGGGGGACAGTGAACACCGGGGAGCTGTTTTTT. Full variable domain (outside the CDR3, taken from reference TRBV7-8 and TRBJ2-2): GAGVSQSPRYKVAKRGQDVALRCDPISGHVSLFWYQQALGQGPEFLTYFQNEAQLDKSGLPSDRFFAERPEGSVSTLKIQRTQQEDSAVYLCASTHRGTVNTGELFFGEGSRLTVL.